The clone carrying this TCR beta chain was observed a handful of times. This sample is drawn from a study of molecular identifiers for immune sequencing clone quantification. The CDR3 totals 21 residues. V lost 5 bases to trimming and J lost 6 bases; unmatched junction nucleotides: 27. The germline CDR1 and CDR2 sequences are SEHNR and FQNEAQ (reference sequence). TCRdb analysed the PCR reads with MiXCR anew, one entry per CDR3 protein. The sample contains approximately 500,000 distinct CDR3 sequences, 20% to 25% of which appear only once. The receptor was isolated from a human donor in good health. Some libraries in this study had Jurkat cell RNA spiked in. V is TRBV7-9 and J is TRBJ1-1; 10 bases are shared with TRBD1. The sample comprised naive CD8+ T cells from blood, with Jurkat cell RNA spiked in. The subset denotes: FACS-sorted CD8+CD4-CCR7+CD45RA+ naive T cells. As DNA, the CDR3 is TGTGCCAGCAGCCTACCTGGGGCGGGGAGGCTTCGGGACAGGGGCGAGGCTGAAGCTTTCTTT. Its translation: CASSLPGAGRLRDRGEAEAFF.